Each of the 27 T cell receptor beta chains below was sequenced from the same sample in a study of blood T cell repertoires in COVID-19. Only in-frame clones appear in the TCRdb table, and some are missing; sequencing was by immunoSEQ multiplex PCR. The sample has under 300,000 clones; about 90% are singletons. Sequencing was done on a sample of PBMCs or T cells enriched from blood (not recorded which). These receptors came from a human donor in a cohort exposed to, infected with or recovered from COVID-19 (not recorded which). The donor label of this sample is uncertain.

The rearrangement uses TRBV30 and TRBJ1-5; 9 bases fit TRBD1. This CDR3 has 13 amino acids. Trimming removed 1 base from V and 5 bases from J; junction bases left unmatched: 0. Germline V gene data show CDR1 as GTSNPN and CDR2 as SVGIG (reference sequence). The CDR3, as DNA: TGTGCCTGGAGTGGGGACAGGGATCAGCCCCAGCATTTT. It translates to CAWSGDRDQPQHF.

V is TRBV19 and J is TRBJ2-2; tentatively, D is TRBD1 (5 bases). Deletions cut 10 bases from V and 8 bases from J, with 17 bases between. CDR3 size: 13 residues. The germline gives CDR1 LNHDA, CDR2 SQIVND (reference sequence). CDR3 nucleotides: TGTGCCACCCAGGGTGGGCTCAGGGGGGAGCTGTTTTTT. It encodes CATQGGLRGELFF.

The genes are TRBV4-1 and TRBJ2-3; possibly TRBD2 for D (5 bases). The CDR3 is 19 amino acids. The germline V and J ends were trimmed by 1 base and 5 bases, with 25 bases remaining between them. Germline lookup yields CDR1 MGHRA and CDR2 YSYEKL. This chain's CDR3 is CASSQVIGRDAGRGDTQYF. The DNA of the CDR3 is TGCGCCAGCAGCCAAGTTATAGGCCGTGACGCCGGCCGGGGAGATACGCAGTATTTT.

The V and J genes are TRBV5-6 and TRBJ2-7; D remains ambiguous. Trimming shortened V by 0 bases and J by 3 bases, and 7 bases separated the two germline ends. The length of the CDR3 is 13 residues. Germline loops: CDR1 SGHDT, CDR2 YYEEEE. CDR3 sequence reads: CASSLGNFYEQYF. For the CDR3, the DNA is TGTGCCAGCAGCTTGGGTAATTTCTACGAGCAGTACTTC.

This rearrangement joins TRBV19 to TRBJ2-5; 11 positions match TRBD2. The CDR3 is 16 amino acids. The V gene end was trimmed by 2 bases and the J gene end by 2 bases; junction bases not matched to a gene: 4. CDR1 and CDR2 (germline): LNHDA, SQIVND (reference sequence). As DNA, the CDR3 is TGTGCCAGTAGTATAACCGGGACTAGCGGTCAAGAGACCCAGTACTTC. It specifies CASSITGTSGQETQYF.

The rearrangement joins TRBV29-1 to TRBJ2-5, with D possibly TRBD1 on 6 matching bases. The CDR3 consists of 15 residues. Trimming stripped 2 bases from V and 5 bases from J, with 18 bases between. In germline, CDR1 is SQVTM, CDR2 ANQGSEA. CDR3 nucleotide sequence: TGCAGCGTTGAAAGTAGGTGGGGGCGAGAGGAGACCCAGTACTTC. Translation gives CSVESRWGREETQYF. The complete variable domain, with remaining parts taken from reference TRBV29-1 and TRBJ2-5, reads SAVISQKPSRDICQRGTSLTIQCQVDSQVTMMFWYRQQPGQSLTLIATANQGSEATYESGFVIDKFPISRPNLTFSTLTVSNMSPEDSSIYLCSVESRWGREETQYFGPGTRLLVL.

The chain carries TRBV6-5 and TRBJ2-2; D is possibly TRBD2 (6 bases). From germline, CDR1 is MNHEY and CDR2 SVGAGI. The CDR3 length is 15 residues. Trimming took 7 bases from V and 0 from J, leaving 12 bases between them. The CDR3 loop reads CASKPGTSNTGELFF. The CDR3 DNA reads TGTGCCAGCAAACCAGGGACTTCGAACACCGGGGAGCTGTTTTTT.

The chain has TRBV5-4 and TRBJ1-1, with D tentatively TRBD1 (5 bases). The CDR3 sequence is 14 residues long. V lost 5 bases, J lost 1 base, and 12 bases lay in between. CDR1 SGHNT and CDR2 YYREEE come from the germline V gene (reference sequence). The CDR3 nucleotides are TGTGCCAGCAGTAAGGGGCACAAGAACACTGAAGCTTTCTTT. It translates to CASSKGHKNTEAFF.

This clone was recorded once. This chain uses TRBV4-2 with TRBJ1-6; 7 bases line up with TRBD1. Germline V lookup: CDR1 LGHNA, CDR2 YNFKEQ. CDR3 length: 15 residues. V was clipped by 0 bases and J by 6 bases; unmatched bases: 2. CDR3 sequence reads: CASSQEGGSNSPLHF. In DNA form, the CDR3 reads TGTGCCAGCAGCCAAGAAGGGGGCTCTAATTCACCCCTCCACTTT.

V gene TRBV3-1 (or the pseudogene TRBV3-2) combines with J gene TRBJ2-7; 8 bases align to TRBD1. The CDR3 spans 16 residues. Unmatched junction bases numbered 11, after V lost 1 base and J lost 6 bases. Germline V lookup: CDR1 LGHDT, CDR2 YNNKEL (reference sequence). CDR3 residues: CASSQGGQGVRGEQYF. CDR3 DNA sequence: TGTGCCAGCAGCCAAGGAGGACAGGGAGTAAGGGGCGAGCAGTACTTC.

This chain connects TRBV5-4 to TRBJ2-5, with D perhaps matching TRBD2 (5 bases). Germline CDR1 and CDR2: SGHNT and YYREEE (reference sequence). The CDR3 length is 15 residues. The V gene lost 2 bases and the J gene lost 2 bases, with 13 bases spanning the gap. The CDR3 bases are TGTGCCAGCAGCTTACGCGGCAGGACTCAAGAGACCCAGTACTTC. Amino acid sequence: CASSLRGRTQETQYF.

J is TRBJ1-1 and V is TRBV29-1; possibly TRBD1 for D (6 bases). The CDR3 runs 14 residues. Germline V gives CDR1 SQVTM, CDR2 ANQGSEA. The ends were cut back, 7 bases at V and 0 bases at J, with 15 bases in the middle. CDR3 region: CSAQGSSMNTEAFF. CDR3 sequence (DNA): TGCAGCGCACAGGGTTCATCCATGAACACTGAAGCTTTCTTT.

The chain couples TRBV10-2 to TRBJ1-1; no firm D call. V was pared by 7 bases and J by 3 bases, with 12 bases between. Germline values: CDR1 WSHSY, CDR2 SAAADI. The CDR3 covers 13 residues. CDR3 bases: TGCGCCAGCATTGATACGGTAGACACTGAAGCTTTCTTT. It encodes CASIDTVDTEAFF.

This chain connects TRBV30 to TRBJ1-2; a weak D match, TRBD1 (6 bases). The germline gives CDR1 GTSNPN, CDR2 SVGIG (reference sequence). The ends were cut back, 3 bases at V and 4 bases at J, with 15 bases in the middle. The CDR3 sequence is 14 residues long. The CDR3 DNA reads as TGTGCCTGGAGCTTGGACAGCAGAATCTATGGCTACACCTTC. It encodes CAWSLDSRIYGYTF.

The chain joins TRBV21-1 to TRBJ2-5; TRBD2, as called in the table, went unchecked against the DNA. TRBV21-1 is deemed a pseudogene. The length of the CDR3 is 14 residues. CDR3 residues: CASRGRGEEETQYF. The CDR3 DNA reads TGTGCCAGCAGGGGGCGGGGAGAAGAAGAGACCCAGTACTTC.

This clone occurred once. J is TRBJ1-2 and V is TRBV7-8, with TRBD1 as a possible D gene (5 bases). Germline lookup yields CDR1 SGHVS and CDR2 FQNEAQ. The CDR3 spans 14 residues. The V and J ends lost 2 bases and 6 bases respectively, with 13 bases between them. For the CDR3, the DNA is TGTGCCAGCAGCTTACAAGGGTGGGGGGATGGCTACACCTTC. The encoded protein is CASSLQGWGDGYTF.

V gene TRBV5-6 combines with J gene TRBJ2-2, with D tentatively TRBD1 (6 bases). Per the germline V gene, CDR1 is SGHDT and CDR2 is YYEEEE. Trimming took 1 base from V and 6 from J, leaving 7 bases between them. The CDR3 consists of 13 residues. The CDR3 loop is CASSLTGPGELFF. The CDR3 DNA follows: TGTGCCAGCAGCTTGACAGGGCCCGGGGAGCTGTTTTTT.

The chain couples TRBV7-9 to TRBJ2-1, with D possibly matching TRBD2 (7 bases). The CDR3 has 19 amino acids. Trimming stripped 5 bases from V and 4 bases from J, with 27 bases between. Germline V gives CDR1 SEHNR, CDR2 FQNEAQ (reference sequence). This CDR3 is CASSTGHPGGDAPYNEQFF. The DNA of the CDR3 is TGTGCCAGCAGCACGGGACACCCGGGGGGAGATGCCCCTTACAATGAGCAGTTCTTC.

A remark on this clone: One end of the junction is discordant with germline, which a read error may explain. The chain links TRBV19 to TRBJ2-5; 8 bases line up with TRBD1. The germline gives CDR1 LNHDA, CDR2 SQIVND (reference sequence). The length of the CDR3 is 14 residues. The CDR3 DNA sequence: TGTGCCAGTAGTATCTCGGACAGGGTAGAGACCCAGCACTTC. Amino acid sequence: CASSISDRVETQHF.

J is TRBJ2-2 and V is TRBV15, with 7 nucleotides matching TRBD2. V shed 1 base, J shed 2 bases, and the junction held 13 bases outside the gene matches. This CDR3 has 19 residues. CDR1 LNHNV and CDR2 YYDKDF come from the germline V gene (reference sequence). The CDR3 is CATSRGPSARGGNTGELFF. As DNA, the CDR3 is TGTGCCACCAGCAGAGGGCCCTCGGCCCGCGGGGGTAACACCGGGGAGCTGTTTTTT. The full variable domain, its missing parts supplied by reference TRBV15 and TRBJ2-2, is DAMVIQNPRYQVTQFGKPVTLSCSQTLNHNVMYWYQQKSSQAPKLLFHYYDKDFNNEADTPDNFQSRRPNTSFCFLDIRSPGLGDTAMYLCATSRGPSARGGNTGELFFGEGSRLTVL.

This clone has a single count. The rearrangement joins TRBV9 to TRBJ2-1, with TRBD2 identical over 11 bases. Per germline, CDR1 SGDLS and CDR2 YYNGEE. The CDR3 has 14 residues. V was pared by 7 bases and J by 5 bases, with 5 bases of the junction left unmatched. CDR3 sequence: CASATSGANNEQFF. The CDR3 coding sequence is TGTGCCAGCGCGACTAGCGGGGCAAACAATGAGCAGTTCTTC.

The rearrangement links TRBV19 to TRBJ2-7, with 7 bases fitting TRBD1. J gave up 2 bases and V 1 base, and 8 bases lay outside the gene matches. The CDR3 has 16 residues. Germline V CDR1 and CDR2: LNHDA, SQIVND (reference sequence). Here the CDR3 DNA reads TGTGCCAGTAGTATAGCCCCGACAGGGCTTACCTACGAGCAGTACTTC. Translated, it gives CASSIAPTGLTYEQYF.

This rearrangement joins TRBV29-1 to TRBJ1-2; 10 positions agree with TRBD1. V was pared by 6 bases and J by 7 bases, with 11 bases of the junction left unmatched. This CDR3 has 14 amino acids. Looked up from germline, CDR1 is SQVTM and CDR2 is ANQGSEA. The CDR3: CSVACRQGACGYTF. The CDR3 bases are TGCAGCGTCGCGTGCCGACAGGGGGCGTGTGGCTACACCTTC.

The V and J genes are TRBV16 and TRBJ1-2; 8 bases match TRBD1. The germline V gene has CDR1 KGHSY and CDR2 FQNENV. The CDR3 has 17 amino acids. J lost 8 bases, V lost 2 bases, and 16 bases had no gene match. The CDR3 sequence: CASSQGVRAGGQEGYTF. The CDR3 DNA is TGTGCCAGCAGCCAAGGAGTCCGGGCAGGGGGCCAGGAAGGCTACACCTTC.

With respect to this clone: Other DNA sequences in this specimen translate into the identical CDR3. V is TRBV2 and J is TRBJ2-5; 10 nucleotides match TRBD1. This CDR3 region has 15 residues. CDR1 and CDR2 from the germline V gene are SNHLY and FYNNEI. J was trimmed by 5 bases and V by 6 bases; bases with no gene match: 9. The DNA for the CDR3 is TGTGCCAGCAGGGTTAGACAGGGGGCAAGGGAGACCCAGTACTTC. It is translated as CASRVRQGARETQYF.

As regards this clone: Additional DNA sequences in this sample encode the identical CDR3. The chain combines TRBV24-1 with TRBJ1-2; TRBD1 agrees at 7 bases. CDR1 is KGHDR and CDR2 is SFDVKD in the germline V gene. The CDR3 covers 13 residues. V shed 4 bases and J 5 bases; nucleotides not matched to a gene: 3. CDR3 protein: CATSDGTAYGYTF. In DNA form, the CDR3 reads TGTGCCACCAGTGACGGGACAGCTTATGGCTACACCTTC.

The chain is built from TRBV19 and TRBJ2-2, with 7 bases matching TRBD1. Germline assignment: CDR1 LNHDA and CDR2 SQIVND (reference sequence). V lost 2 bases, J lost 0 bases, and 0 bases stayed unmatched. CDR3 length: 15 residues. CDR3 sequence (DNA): TGTGCCAGTAGTATACAGGGGGCGAACACCGGGGAGCTGTTTTTT. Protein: CASSIQGANTGELFF.